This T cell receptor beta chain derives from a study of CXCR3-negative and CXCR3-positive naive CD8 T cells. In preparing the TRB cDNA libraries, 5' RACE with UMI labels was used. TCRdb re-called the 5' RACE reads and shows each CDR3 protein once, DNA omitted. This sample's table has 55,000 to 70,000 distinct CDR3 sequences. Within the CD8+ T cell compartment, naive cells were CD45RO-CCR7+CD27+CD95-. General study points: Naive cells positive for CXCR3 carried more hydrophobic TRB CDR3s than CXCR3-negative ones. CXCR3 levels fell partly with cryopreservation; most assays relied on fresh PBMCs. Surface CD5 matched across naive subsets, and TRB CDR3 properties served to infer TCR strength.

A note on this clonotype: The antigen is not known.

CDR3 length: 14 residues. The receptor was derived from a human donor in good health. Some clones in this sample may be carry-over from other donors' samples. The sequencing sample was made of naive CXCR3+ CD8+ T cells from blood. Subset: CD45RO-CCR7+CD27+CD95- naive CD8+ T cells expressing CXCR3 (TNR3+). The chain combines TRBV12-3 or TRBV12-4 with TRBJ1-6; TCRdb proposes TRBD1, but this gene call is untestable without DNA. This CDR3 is CASSSQGFNSPLHF.